This TCR beta chain appears in the sequencing data of a study of Ad26.COV2.S vaccination and SARS-CoV-2 variants (dated by TCRdb to the early 2020s). Broadly, across the study: Donors in the vaccine arm were drawn from COV1001, a phase I-IIa trial of Ad26.COV2.S in healthy adults that was multicentre, randomized, double-blind and placebo-controlled. TCRbeta repertoire sequencing served as the tool for gauging how specific and how broad the SARS-CoV-2-reactive T cell receptors were following Ad26.COV2.S vaccination. Participants in the trial were split at random into five groups of five each, receiving low-dose or high-dose Ad26.COV2.S once or twice, or else placebo on both occasions. Ad26.COV2.S was given intramuscularly at 5x10^10 or 1x10^11 viral particles, as a single shot or as two shots 56 days apart. Throughout the experiments and outcome assessment, investigators stayed blinded to trial group allocation. A total of 32 samples were included in the TCR-sequenced set, comprising about 20 Ad26.COV2.S vaccine recipients, 5 placebo recipients and 8 SARS-CoV-2 convalescent individuals.

The meaning of the sample's treatment or condition label: 15 to 20 received Ad26.COV2.S at low or high dose, single or two shots; about 5 received placebo; per-sample allocation not given. Repertoires of vaccine and placebo recipients were sequenced from samples collected on day 63 after the first injection. Between 29 July and 7 August 2020, Cohort 1b enrolled around 24 adults aged 18-55 years at one site in Boston, USA. Ad26.COV2.S was a replication-incompetent adenovirus type 26 vector that expressed a prefusion-stabilized SARS-CoV-2 spike protein derived from the original Wuhan strain. A note on this clone: Its antigen target is currently unknown. Nothing much larger sits one base from this clone, and base qualities are not available.

V drops 0 bases and J drops 4 bases, leaving 19 bases in between. CDR1 and CDR2 are read off the germline V gene (reference sequence) as LNHDA and SQIVND. The CDR3 measures 18 amino acids from cysteine to phenylalanine. The read is trimmed to its CDR3 DNA, 54 bases read in frame from base 1. The immunoSEQ Assay was used to sequence TCRbeta CDR3 regions. After extraction, genomic DNA underwent amplification by bias-controlled multiplex PCR, followed by high-throughput sequencing. Turning to the authors' computational methods: Collapsing and filtering of sequences were performed to quantify the absolute abundance of each unique TCRbeta CDR3 region. T cell fraction was estimated by normalizing TCRbeta template counts to usable DNA, with usable DNA measured through amplification of reference genes found in all nucleated cells. Repertoire TCRs were annotated as SARS-CoV-2-specific by exact matching of V gene, CDR3 amino acid sequence and J gene to a known reactive TCR set. The reference SARS-CoV-2 TCR set came from MIRA and was filtered for enrichment in COVID-19-positive ImmuneCODE repertoires, removing public or cross-reactive TCRs. Using the MIRA antigens, annotated TCRs were further analysed by specific ORF or by position within an ORF. Depth was the summed frequency of annotated unique rearrangements, while breadth was defined as annotated unique rearrangements over total unique productive rearrangements. Two-sided Wilcoxon rank-sum tests were applied when comparing TCR breadth between groups. Here the immuneACCESS table is served through TCRdb, limited to in-frame sequences with V and J called. Missing clones are a known gap in these copies; in checked studies unresolved V genes cover under half, and the rest lacks a known reason. Clone size and V and J calls were adopted from that table, with D and trimming inferred from the DNA. A total of some 250,000 clones appear in this sample, roughly 90% of them only once. Of the sample, approximately 11% is held by the ten largest clones.

Findings and caveats that apply to the study as a whole: After vaccination, substantial breadth of spike-specific CD8+ and CD4+ T cell responses was reported. Vaccine and placebo recipients had comparable non-spike TCR breadth, which fits with the vaccine containing only spike. The authors noted that the TCR breadth and depth analyses may have underestimated total T cell responses. Higher spike-specific TCR breadth was observed in Ad26.COV2.S recipients than in placebo recipients (P = 0.0014). Comparing responses between vaccine doses or regimens was not something the study was powered to do.

The sequence was obtained from a person between 18 and 65 years old who received the Ad26.COV2.S COVID-19 vaccine or a placebo. The chain is encoded by TRBV19 joined to TRBJ1-3, with the D gene uncertain. The specimen comprised peripheral blood, sampled in a trial of Ad26.COV2.S vaccine versus placebo. This receptor carries the CDR3 CASSIDPADTLSGNTIYF. The sequenced DNA is TGTGCCAGTAGTATAGATCCGGCCGACACCTTGTCCGGAAACACCATATATTTT.